This T cell receptor (beta chain) derives from a study of blood T cell repertoires in COVID-19. Study information: The United States, Italy and Spain were the sources of the acute and convalescent COVID-19 samples. The analysed material was cDNA or gDNA that came from T cells, B-cell-depleted T cells, or PBMCs.

As processed by the authors: Counts of nucleated cells, estimated from reference gene primer amplification, were obtained. Produced via immunoSEQ multiplex PCR; TCRdb's table is partial and in-frame only. That table furnishes V, J and clone size, whereas the DNA furnished D and trimming. The top ten clones hold less than 4.5% of a sample with roughly 290,000 clones, approximately 80% of them seen once. The sequenced material came from peripheral blood. The TCR was taken from a woman aged 50 to 65 with active or convalescent COVID-19.

The CDR3 DNA follows: TGTGCCAGCAGCTTGTTCACAGGGCGAGAGACCCAGTACTTC. Its translation is CASSLFTGRETQYF. The V gene is TRBV5-4, the J gene TRBJ2-5, with a weak D call TRBD1 (6 bases). There are 14 residues in the CDR3. V lost 1 base and J lost 4, with 11 bases in between. Per the germline V gene, CDR1 is SGHNT and CDR2 is YYREEE (reference sequence).